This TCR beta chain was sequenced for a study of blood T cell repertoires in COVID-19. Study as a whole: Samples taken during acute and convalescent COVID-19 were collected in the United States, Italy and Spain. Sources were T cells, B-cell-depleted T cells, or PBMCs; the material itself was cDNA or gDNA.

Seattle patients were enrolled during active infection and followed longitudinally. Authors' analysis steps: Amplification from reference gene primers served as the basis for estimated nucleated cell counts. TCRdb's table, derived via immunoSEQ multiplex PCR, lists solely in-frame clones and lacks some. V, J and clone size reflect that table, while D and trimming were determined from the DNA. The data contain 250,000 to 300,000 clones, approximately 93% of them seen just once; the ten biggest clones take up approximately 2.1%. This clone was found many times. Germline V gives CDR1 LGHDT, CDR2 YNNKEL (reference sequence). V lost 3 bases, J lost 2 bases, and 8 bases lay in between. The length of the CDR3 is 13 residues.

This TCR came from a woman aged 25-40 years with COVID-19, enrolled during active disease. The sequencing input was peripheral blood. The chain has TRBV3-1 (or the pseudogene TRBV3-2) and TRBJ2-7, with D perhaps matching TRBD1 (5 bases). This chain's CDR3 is CASSHDRPYEQYF. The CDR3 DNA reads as TGTGCCAGCAGCCATGACAGACCCTACGAGCAGTACTTC.